A single sample is the source of the 15 T cell receptor beta chains below, sequenced in a study of T cells in Graves' hyperthyroidism and ophthalmopathy. Regions amplified from RNA transcripts were the TCR beta CDR3 regions. The study used the HTBI primer set for a first-round RT-PCR of the TCR CDR3. TCRdb reprocessed the multiplex PCR reads with MiXCR, giving one entry per CDR3 protein. This table holds about 96,000 distinct CDR3 sequences, around 50% found once. The source material was blood. The receptors shown here come from a woman aged 35 to 49 with Graves' hyperthyroidism.

In the case of this clonotype: A much larger clone is a single base away; this may be a read error. Because the CDR3 is missing its conserved closing phenylalanine or tryptophan, this is likely a read error. The V and J genes are TRBV7-6 and TRBJ2-7; D is perhaps TRBD2 (6 bases). Germline V lookup: CDR1 SGHVS, CDR2 FNYEAQ. V lost 5 bases, J lost 5 bases, and 13 bases lay in between. CDR3 length equals 13 residues. The CDR3 coding sequence is TGTGCCAGCAGCAGGGAGGTTTACGACGAGCAGTACCTC. It translates to CASSREVYDEQYL.

In its sample, this clonotype was seen many times. This sequence joins TRBV19 and TRBJ1-5; tentatively, D is TRBD1 (5 bases). V was trimmed by 3 bases and J by 5 bases, leaving 11 bases between them. The CDR3 runs 14 residues. In germline, CDR1 is LNHDA, CDR2 SQIVND (reference sequence). The CDR3 DNA reads TGTGCCAGTAGTATGCTAGGGGCTCATCAGCCCCAGCATTTT. This codes for CASSMLGAHQPQHF.

This chain links TRBV20-1 with TRBJ1-2; 7 bases map to TRBD1. This CDR3 has 14 amino acids. V gave up 6 bases and J gave up 0 bases; unmatched junction bases: 7. The germline gives CDR1 DFQATT, CDR2 SNEGSKA (reference sequence). The CDR3 spells CSATSGTANYGYTF. DNA for the CDR3: TGCAGTGCCACTAGCGGGACAGCTAACTATGGCTACACCTTC.

Comments on this clonotype: This may come from a read error, since a much larger clone is one base off. The chain combines TRBV7-3 with TRBJ1-6; D is uncertain. Germline CDR1 reads SGHTA; CDR2 reads FQGTGA. V was pared by 5 bases and J by 6 bases, with 17 bases between. The CDR3 runs 16 residues. The CDR3 reads CASSLQSFVVNSPLHF. The CDR3, as DNA: TGTGCCAGCAGCCTACAGAGTTTTGTAGTTAATTCACCCCTCCACTTT.

This clonotype was seen more than once but under ten times. The chain joins TRBV4-1 to TRBJ2-7; D possibly matches TRBD1 or TRBD2 (5 bases each). The ends were cut back, 0 bases at V and 4 bases at J, with 13 bases in the middle. Germline CDR1 is MGHRA and CDR2 is YSYEKL. The CDR3 is 15 residues long. CDR3 amino acids: CASSQDGTPYYEQYF. CDR3 nucleotide sequence: TGCGCCAGCAGCCAAGATGGGACGCCTTATTACGAGCAGTACTTC.

This clonotype was detected ten times or more. CDR3 residues: CASSFGSGRGETQYF. The DNA for the CDR3 is TGTGCCAGCAGCTTCGGTAGCGGGAGAGGGGAGACCCAGTACTTC. The chain joins TRBV7-3 to TRBJ2-5; 9 bases are a match to TRBD2. CDR1 SGHTA and CDR2 FQGTGA come from the germline V gene. V was clipped by 3 bases and J by 5 bases; unmatched bases: 7. This CDR3 comprises 15 residues.

V gene TRBV2 combines with J gene TRBJ2-2; 11 bases agree with TRBD1. The CDR3 sequence is 15 residues long. Germline assignment: CDR1 SNHLY and CDR2 FYNNEI. Trimming removed 6 bases from V and 4 bases from J; junction bases left unmatched: 4. The DNA for the CDR3 is TGTGCCAGCAGCGGGGGGACAGGGGGCACCGGGGAGCTGTTTTTT. Amino acid sequence: CASSGGTGGTGELFF.

The CDR3 DNA is TGTGCCAGCAGTTTAGCAGGGTCTAATCAGCCCCAGCATTTT. This codes for CASSLAGSNQPQHF. V usage is TRBV27 and J usage is TRBJ1-5; D is perhaps TRBD1 (5 bases). Trimming took 2 bases from V and 4 from J, leaving 9 bases between them. This CDR3 is built from 14 residues. Germline V gene data show CDR1 as MNHEY and CDR2 as SMNVEV (reference sequence).

About this clonotype itself: A single base separates this from a much larger clone, so it may be a read error. This rearrangement joins TRBV19 to TRBJ2-7, with TRBD1 identical over 8 bases. Germline V CDR1 and CDR2: LNHDA, SQIVND (reference sequence). The CDR3 consists of 14 residues. The CDR3 DNA is TGTGCCAGTAGTATATATCAGGGGGCTCGGGAGCGGTACTTC. Amino acid sequence: CASSIYQGARERYF.

The CDR3 reads CAISGKSGTGQETQYF. In nucleotides, the CDR3 is TGTGCCATCAGTGGCAAGTCAGGGACAGGCCAAGAGACCCAGTACTTC. This rearrangement joins TRBV10-3 to TRBJ2-5, with TRBD1 matching over 8 bases. The CDR3 length is 16 residues. Trimming took 4 bases from V and 1 from J; bases not matched to a gene: 8. Germline-derived CDR1 and CDR2 are ENHRY and SYGVKD.

The chain joins TRBV6-6 to TRBJ2-2, with D possibly matching TRBD2 (6 bases). CDR3 size: 16 residues. Trimming removed 8 bases at V and 6 bases at J, with 22 bases between. Per the germline V gene, CDR1 is MNHNY and CDR2 is SVGAGI (reference sequence). The CDR3, as DNA: TGTGCCAGCGGGGGTTACCACCCGGGAGTCGCCGGGGAGCTGTTTTTT. Its protein is CASGGYHPGVAGELFF.

V gene TRBV9 combines with J gene TRBJ1-2; D is unclear. CDR1 and CDR2 from the germline V gene are SGDLS and YYNGEE. This CDR3 region has 14 residues. Trimming took off 4 bases at V and 12 bases at J, with 22 bases between the two ends. This chain's CDR3 is CASSHRAHLSGNTF. The CDR3 DNA reads as TGTGCCAGCAGCCATCGGGCCCACCTCTCTGGAAACACCTTC. Combining the CDR3 with reference TRBV9 and TRBJ1-2 gives the whole variable domain DSGVTQTPKHLITATGQRVTLRCSPRSGDLSVYWYQQSLDQGLQFLIQYYNGEERAKGNILERFSAQQFPDLHSELNLSSLELGDSALYFCASSHRAHLSGNTFGSGTRLTVV.

The V call is TRBV28, the J call TRBJ2-7; 10 bases match TRBD1. Germline assignment: CDR1 MDHEN and CDR2 SYDVKM. The trim removed 7 bases at V and 4 bases at J, leaving 16 bases unmatched. The CDR3 spans 17 residues. The CDR3 loop reads CASTISRGGQGFYEQYF. The CDR3 coding sequence is TGTGCCAGCACGATATCTAGAGGGGGACAGGGGTTTTACGAGCAGTACTTC.

This clonotype was detected ten times or more. This rearrangement joins TRBV19 to TRBJ2-7; TRBD1 agrees at 8 bases. The CDR3 runs to 13 residues. Per germline, CDR1 LNHDA and CDR2 SQIVND (reference sequence). The J segment lost 6 bases and the V segment lost 5 bases, leaving 6 bases of the junction unmatched. CDR3: CASSSRGRGEQYF. CDR3 DNA sequence: TGTGCCAGTAGTTCCAGGGGGCGCGGCGAGCAGTACTTC.

This clonotype was seen a single time. V usage is TRBV5-1 and J usage is TRBJ1-3, with 7 bases matching TRBD1. The CDR3 has 12 amino acids. Germline V CDR1 and CDR2: SGHRS, YFSETQ. V was clipped by 4 bases and J by 7 bases; unmatched bases: 2. The CDR3: CASSLQGNTIYF. The CDR3, as DNA: TGCGCCAGCAGCCTACAGGGGAACACCATATATTTT.